The rows below give T cell receptor beta chains drawn from one sample of a study of cytomegalovirus exposure and HLA in healthy donors. Using immunoSEQ multiplex PCR, the repertoire was profiled, and TCRdb retains in-frame clones only, with some absent. This sample has approximately 110,000 clones; 77% occur once, and the top ten carry about 3.7%. The sample consisted of PBMCs. The receptors originated from a human donor in good health. The CDR3 runs from the conserved cysteine through the conserved F or W. Each record gives: V gene, J gene, clone size, D gene, CDR3 protein, CDR3 DNA. D genes are given only for firm matches. Not all rows give a size; the values are once, few, many and, for expanded clones, a class.

TRBV5-1,TRBJ1-1,.,.,CASSLLGGEGTEAFF,TGCGCCAGCAGCTTGTTGGGGGGGGAGGGGACTGAAGCTTTCTTT
TRBV27,TRBJ1-4,few,TRBD1,CASRNTGAGGYEKLFF,TGTGCCAGCAGGAACACAGGGGCCGGGGGATATGAAAAACTGTTTTTT
TRBV18,TRBJ1-2,.,TRBD1,CASSPPGQGIYGYTF,TGTGCCAGCTCACCACCGGGACAGGGTATCTATGGCTACACCTTC
TRBV21-1,TRBJ1-4,.,.,CASSNEETVEKLFF,TGTGCCAGCAGCAACGAAGAGACAGTTGAAAAACTGTTTTTT
TRBV7-6,TRBJ1-6,.,.,CASSLSQVSNDSPLHF,TGTGCCAGCAGCTTGAGCCAGGTTTCGAATGATTCACCCCTCCACTTT
TRBV5-4,TRBJ1-1,few,TRBD1,CATGTALNTEAFF,TGTGCCACAGGGACAGCCCTGAACACTGAAGCTTTCTTT
TRBV29-1,TRBJ2-1,.,.,CSVEDRSGLDSYNEQFF,TGCAGCGTTGAAGATCGAAGCGGGCTAGACTCCTACAATGAGCAGTTCTTC
TRBV2,TRBJ1-1,.,TRBD1,CASSDTRGPAEAFF,TGTGCCAGCAGTGATACCAGGGGGCCGGCTGAAGCTTTCTTT
TRBV28,TRBJ1-5,.,TRBD1,CASSLWARDRDSNQPQHF,TGTGCCAGCAGTTTATGGGCTAGGGACAGGGATAGCAATCAGCCCCAGCATTTT
TRBV5-4,TRBJ2-3,.,TRBD1,CASSWRTGITDTQYF,TGTGCCAGCAGCTGGAGGACAGGGATCACAGATACGCAGTATTTT
TRBV7-8,TRBJ1-1,.,TRBD1,CASSLTPGQGGTEAFF,TGTGCCAGCAGCTTAACACCGGGACAGGGGGGAACTGAAGCTTTCTTT
TRBV28,TRBJ2-7,.,TRBD1,CASKKPSGGHYEQYF,TGTGCCAGCAAAAAACCGTCAGGGGGCCACTACGAGCAGTACTTC
TRBV18,TRBJ2-3,.,TRBD2,CASSPMTSGSPDTQYF,TGTGCCAGCTCACCCATGACTAGCGGGAGCCCAGATACGCAGTATTTT
TRBV7-2,TRBJ1-1,.,.,CASSPQGNSYTEAFF,TGTGCCAGCAGCCCGCAGGGGAACAGTTACACTGAAGCTTTCTTT
TRBV27,TRBJ2-3,.,TRBD2,CASSSVWTSGSTDTQYF,TGTGCCAGCAGTTCCGTCTGGACTAGCGGGAGTACAGATACGCAGTATTTT
TRBV10-3,TRBJ1-2,few,TRBD1,CAIRPGQGANYGYTF,TGTGCCATCAGGCCGGGACAGGGGGCTAACTATGGCTACACCTTC
TRBV7-6,TRBJ2-1,.,.,CASSRSQGTGEQFF,TGTGCCAGCAGCCGGTCACAGGGGACTGGTGAGCAGTTCTTC
TRBV10-3,TRBJ1-4,.,.,CAISDSGVDEKLFF,TGTGCCATCAGTGACTCAGGGGTGGATGAAAAACTGTTTTTT
TRBV27,TRBJ2-2,.,.,CASSFFGGAKTGELFF,TGTGCCAGCAGTTTTTTTGGGGGCGCGAAGACCGGGGAGCTGTTTTTT
TRBV12-2,TRBJ2-3,.,.,CASRFFARRDTQYF,TGTGCAAGTCGCTTCTTCGCGAGAAGAGATACGCAGTATTTT
TRBV27,TRBJ2-3,.,TRBD2,CASSLKSLAGFTDTQYF,TGTGCCAGCAGTTTAAAGTCTCTAGCGGGCTTCACAGATACGCAGTATTTT
TRBV30,TRBJ1-3,few,TRBD1,CAWGRGQAGGNTIYF,TGTGCCTGGGGGAGGGGACAGGCCGGAGGAAACACCATATATTTT
TRBV10-1,TRBJ2-7,.,.,CASSEFTSVGYEQYF,TGCGCCAGCAGTGAGTTTACTAGTGTGGGTTACGAGCAGTACTTC
TRBV11-2,TRBJ1-2,.,TRBD1,CASSLSTGQGPITGYTF,TGTGCCAGCAGCCTCTCCACGGGACAGGGCCCTATTACTGGCTACACCTTC
TRBV5-6,TRBJ2-7,.,TRBD1,CASSRFRDRSPEQYF,TGTGCCAGCAGCCGGTTCCGGGACAGGTCTCCCGAGCAGTACTTC
TRBV2,TRBJ2-7,.,TRBD2,CASSRSLREGLYEQYF,TGTGCCAGCAGTCGAAGCCTACGGGAGGGCCTCTACGAGCAGTACTTC
TRBV10-3,TRBJ1-6,.,TRBD1,CAIRRETGAPLHF,TGTGCCATCAGACGAGAAACAGGGGCCCCCCTCCACTTT
TRBV28,TRBJ2-5,.,TRBD1,CASSPAGTGGQETQYF,TGTGCCAGCAGTCCGGCCGGGACAGGGGGCCAAGAGACCCAGTACTTC
TRBV19,TRBJ1-1,.,.,CASSSPQGLNTEAFF,TGTGCCAGTAGTTCCCCTCAGGGGCTGAACACTGAAGCTTTCTTT
TRBV10-1,TRBJ2-2,.,TRBD1,CASSGTGEAGELFF,TGCGCCAGCAGTGGGACAGGGGAGGCCGGGGAGCTGTTTTTT
TRBV29-1,TRBJ1-2,.,.,CSVEWPWAGYGYTF,TGCAGCGTTGAGTGGCCTTGGGCAGGGTATGGCTACACCTTC
TRBV29-1,TRBJ2-4,.,TRBD2,CSVGGVVAGGPYIQYF,TGCAGCGTTGGCGGAGTAGTAGCGGGAGGGCCTTACATTCAGTACTTC
TRBV29-1,TRBJ2-4,.,.,CSVVSGNIQYF,TGCAGCGTTGTTTCCGGAAACATTCAGTACTTC
TRBV5-6,TRBJ2-1,.,TRBD2,CASSISGSSYNEQFF,TGTGCCAGCAGCATCAGCGGGAGCTCCTACAATGAGCAGTTCTTC
TRBV9,TRBJ1-1,.,TRBD1,CASSFRTGNTEAFF,TGTGCCAGCAGCTTCCGGACAGGGAACACTGAAGCTTTCTTT
TRBV7-8,TRBJ1-4,.,.,CASSLNAGLRGTNEKLFF,TGTGCCAGCAGCTTAAATGCAGGGTTGAGAGGAACTAATGAAAAACTGTTTTTT
TRBV28,TRBJ2-6,once,.,CASSSEPGLSRVLTF,TGTGCCAGCAGTTCAGAACCAGGGCTCTCTCGCGTCCTGACTTTC
TRBV19,TRBJ1-5,.,.,CASSIGGIDQPQHF,TGTGCCAGTAGTATTGGGGGGATCGATCAGCCCCAGCATTTT
TRBV6-5,TRBJ1-3,.,TRBD1,CASSNDRDSGNTIYF,TGTGCCAGCAGCAATGACAGGGACTCTGGAAACACCATATATTTT
TRBV5-1,TRBJ2-5,.,.,CASSLGTARETQYF,TGCGCCAGCAGCTTGGGAACTGCCCGCGAGACCCAGTACTTC
TRBV5-1,TRBJ1-1,.,.,CASSLELNTEAFF,TGCGCCAGCAGCCTAGAATTGAACACTGAAGCTTTCTTT
TRBV19,TRBJ2-1,.,TRBD2,CASSKGLAGGTNEQFF,TGTGCCAGTAGTAAAGGACTAGCGGGAGGAACCAATGAGCAGTTCTTC
TRBV11-3,TRBJ2-3,.,TRBD2,CASSPGGSTDTQYF,TGTGCCAGCAGTCCCGGGGGGAGCACAGATACGCAGTATTTT
TRBV9,TRBJ2-5,.,TRBD2,CASSEPPTSGWEQYF,TGTGCCAGCAGCGAACCCCCGACTAGCGGGTGGGAGCAGTACTTC
TRBV15,TRBJ2-7,.,.,CATSRLQVTYEQYF,TGTGCCACCAGCAGATTACAGGTTACCTACGAGCAGTACTTC
TRBV29-1,TRBJ1-4,.,TRBD1,CSVAGTGNEKLFF,TGCAGCGTTGCGGGGACAGGCAATGAAAAACTGTTTTTT
TRBV5-1,TRBJ2-1,.,TRBD2,CASSEIAGAWNEQFF,TGCGCCAGCAGCGAAATAGCGGGAGCGTGGAATGAGCAGTTCTTC
TRBV6-1,TRBJ2-1,once,.,CASSEEGAAYNEQFF,TGTGCCAGCAGTGAGGAGGGGGCTGCCTACAATGAGCAGTTCTTC